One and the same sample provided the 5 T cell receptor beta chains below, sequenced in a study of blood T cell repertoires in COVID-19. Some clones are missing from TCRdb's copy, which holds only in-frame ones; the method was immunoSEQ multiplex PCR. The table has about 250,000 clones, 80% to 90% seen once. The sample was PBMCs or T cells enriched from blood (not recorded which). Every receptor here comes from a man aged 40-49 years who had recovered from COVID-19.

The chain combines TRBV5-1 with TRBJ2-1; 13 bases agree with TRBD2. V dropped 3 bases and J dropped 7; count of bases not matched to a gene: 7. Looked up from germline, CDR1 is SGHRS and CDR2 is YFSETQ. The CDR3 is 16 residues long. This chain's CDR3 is CASSSSGTSGVNEQFF. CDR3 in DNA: TGCGCCAGCAGCTCGTCCGGGACTAGCGGGGTTAATGAGCAGTTCTTC. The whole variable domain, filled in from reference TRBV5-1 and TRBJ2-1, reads KAGVTQTPRYLIKTRGQQVTLSCSPISGHRSVSWYQQTPGQGLQFLFEYFSETQRNKGNFPGRFSGRQFSNSRSEMNVSTLELGDSALYLCASSSSGTSGVNEQFFGPGTRLTVL.

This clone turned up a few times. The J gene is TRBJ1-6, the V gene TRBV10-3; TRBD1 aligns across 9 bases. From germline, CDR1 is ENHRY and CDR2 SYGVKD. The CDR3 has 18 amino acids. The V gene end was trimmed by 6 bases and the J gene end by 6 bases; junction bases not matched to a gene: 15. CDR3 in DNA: TGTGCCATCAGCGAAAAACTTATTCCGGGACAGGGTAATTCACCCCTCCACTTT. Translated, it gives CAISEKLIPGQGNSPLHF.

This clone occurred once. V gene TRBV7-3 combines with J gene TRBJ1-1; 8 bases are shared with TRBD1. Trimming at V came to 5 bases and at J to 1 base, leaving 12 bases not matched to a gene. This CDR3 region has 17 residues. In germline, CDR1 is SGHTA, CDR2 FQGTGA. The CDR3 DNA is TGTGCCAGCAGCGCCCGGACAGGGCTTAGCCAGAACACTGAAGCTTTCTTT. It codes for CASSARTGLSQNTEAFF.

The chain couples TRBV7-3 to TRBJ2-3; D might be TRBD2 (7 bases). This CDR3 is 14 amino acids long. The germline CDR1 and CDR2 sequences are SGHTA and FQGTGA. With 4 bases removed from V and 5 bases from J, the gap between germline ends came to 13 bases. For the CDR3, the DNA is TGTGCCAGCAGCTCCGGACTAGGGGGAGATACGCAGTATTTT. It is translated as CASSSGLGGDTQYF.

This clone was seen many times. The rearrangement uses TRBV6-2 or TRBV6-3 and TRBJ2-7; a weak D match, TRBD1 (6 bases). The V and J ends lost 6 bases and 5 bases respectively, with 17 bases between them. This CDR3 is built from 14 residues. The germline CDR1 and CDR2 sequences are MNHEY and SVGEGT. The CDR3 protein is CASSKGQPPNEQYF. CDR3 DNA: TGTGCCAGCAGCAAGGGACAACCGCCCAACGAGCAGTACTTC.